This is a list of T cell receptor beta chains from one sample in a study of blood T cells in healthy people across ages. From the 5' RACE reads, TCRdb called clonotypes with MiXCR, one entry per CDR3 protein. In the table there are about 1.6 million distinct CDR3 sequences, 34% of which are singletons. The specimen sequenced was blood. The receptors derive from a woman under 40 in good health. CDR3s leave out the opening cysteine and the closing phenylalanine or tryptophan. D genes are given only for firm matches.

j_call: TRBJ1-1
v_call: TRBV11-2
cdr3_length: 11
d_call: .
cdr3_aa: AGNSKGGTEAF

j_call: TRBJ2-7
v_call: TRBV6-5
cdr3_length: 13
d_call: .
cdr3_aa: ASSYTGPGPYEQY

j_call: TRBJ1-1
v_call: TRBV6-1
cdr3_length: 13
d_call: .
cdr3_aa: ASSEAGGLNTEAF

j_call: TRBJ2-1
v_call: TRBV4-2
cdr3_length: 15
d_call: TRBD2
cdr3_aa: ASSQDGASGGANEQF

j_call: TRBJ2-5
v_call: TRBV15
cdr3_length: 14
d_call: .
cdr3_aa: ATSRDTGDLQETQY

j_call: TRBJ2-7
v_call: TRBV20-1
cdr3_length: 12
d_call: TRBD1
cdr3_aa: SARALDRAYEQY

j_call: TRBJ2-2
v_call: TRBV9
cdr3_length: 16
d_call: TRBD2
cdr3_aa: ASSVGSSGGDYTGELF

j_call: TRBJ1-4
v_call: TRBV18
cdr3_length: 15
d_call: .
cdr3_aa: ASSRYRDATDLEKLF

j_call: TRBJ2-1
v_call: TRBV7-9
cdr3_length: 14
d_call: .
cdr3_aa: ASSSALGTGSNEQF

j_call: TRBJ2-1
v_call: TRBV19
cdr3_length: 14
d_call: TRBD2
cdr3_aa: ASNLLAGGPYNEQF

j_call: TRBJ2-3
v_call: TRBV7-9
cdr3_length: 13
d_call: .
cdr3_aa: ASSSRLESTDTQY

j_call: TRBJ2-1
v_call: TRBV20-1
cdr3_length: 12
d_call: .
cdr3_aa: SAREGGIYNEQF

j_call: TRBJ2-7
v_call: TRBV9
cdr3_length: 12
d_call: TRBD2
cdr3_aa: ASSVTGGPLGQY

j_call: TRBJ1-4
v_call: TRBV5-5
cdr3_length: 13
d_call: .
cdr3_aa: ASSYRQNVNEKLF

j_call: TRBJ2-7
v_call: TRBV5-1
cdr3_length: 11
d_call: .
cdr3_aa: ASSTQTGYEQY

j_call: TRBJ2-5
v_call: TRBV5-1
cdr3_length: 13
d_call: TRBD2
cdr3_aa: ASSVGLAGRETQY

j_call: TRBJ2-1
v_call: TRBV13
cdr3_length: 15
d_call: TRBD2
cdr3_aa: ASSFMTGTSAYNEQF

j_call: TRBJ2-4
v_call: TRBV3-1
cdr3_length: 13
d_call: .
cdr3_aa: ASSSSDIAKNIQY

j_call: TRBJ2-5
v_call: TRBV9
cdr3_length: 11
d_call: TRBD1
cdr3_aa: ASSVDRGETQY

j_call: TRBJ2-3
v_call: TRBV20-1
cdr3_length: 14
d_call: TRBD2
cdr3_aa: SAKGREGVVTDTQY

j_call: TRBJ2-7
v_call: TRBV20-1
cdr3_length: 11
d_call: .
cdr3_aa: SARAQVSYEQY

j_call: TRBJ1-3
v_call: TRBV20-1
cdr3_length: 11
d_call: TRBD1
cdr3_aa: SARTGSGNTIY